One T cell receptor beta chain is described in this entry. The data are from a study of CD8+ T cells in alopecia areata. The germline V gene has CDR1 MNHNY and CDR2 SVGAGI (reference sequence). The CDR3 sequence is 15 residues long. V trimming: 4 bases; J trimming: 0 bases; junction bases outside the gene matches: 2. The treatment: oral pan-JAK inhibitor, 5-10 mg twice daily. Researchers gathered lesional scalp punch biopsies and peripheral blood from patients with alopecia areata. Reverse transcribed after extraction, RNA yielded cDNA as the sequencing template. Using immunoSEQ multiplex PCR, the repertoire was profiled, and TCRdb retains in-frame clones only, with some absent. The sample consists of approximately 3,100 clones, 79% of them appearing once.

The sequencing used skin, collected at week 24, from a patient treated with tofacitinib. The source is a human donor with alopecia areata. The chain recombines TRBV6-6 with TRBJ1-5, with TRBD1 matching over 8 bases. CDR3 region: CASSWTGNSNQPQHF. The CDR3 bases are TGTGCCAGCAGTTGGACAGGGAATAGCAATCAGCCCCAGCATTTT.